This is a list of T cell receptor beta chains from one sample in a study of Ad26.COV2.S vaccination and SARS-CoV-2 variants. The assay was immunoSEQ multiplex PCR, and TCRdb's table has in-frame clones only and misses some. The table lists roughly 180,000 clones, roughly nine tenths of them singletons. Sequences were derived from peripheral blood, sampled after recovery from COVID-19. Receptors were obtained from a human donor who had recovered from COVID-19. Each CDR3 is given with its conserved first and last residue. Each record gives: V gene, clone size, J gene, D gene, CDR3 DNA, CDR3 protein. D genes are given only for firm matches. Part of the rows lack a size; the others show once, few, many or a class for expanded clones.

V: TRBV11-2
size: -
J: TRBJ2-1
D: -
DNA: TGTGCCAGCAGCTTAGAGGTAGCCGAGCAGTTCTTC
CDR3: CASSLEVAEQFF

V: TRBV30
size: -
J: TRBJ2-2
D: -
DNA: TGTGCCTGGAAGGGGAGCGTTACCGGGGAGCTGTTTTTT
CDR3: CAWKGSVTGELFF

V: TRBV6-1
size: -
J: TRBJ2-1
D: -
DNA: TGTGCCAGCAGTGACGGGATGAGTGGGAGGCTCTACAATGAGCAGTTCTTC
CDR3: CASSDGMSGRLYNEQFF

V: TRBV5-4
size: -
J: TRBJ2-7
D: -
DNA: TGTGCCAGCAGCTTGCCCAGCGCGATCTCCTACGAGCAGTACTTC
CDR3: CASSLPSAISYEQYF

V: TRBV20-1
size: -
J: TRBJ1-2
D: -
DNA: TGCAGTGCCTCGGACAGCTATGGCTACACCTTC
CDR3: CSASDSYGYTF

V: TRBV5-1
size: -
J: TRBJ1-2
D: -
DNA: TGCGCCAGCAGGAGAGACACAGCCAGTAAAAACTATGGCTACACCTTC
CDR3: CASRRDTASKNYGYTF

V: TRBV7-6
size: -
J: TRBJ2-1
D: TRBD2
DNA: TGTGCCAGCAGCTTAAGCGGGGGACAATTATACAATGAGCAGTTCTTC
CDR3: CASSLSGGQLYNEQFF

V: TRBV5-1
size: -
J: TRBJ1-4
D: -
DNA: TGCGCCAGCAGCGTGGGCGGGGGGCTCGCTAATGAAAAACTGTTTTTT
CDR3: CASSVGGGLANEKLFF

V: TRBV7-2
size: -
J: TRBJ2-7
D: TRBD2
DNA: TGTGCCAGCAGCTTAAAAACTAGCGGGTTCGCGGTGGGTTCCTACGAGCAGTACTTC
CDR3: CASSLKTSGFAVGSYEQYF

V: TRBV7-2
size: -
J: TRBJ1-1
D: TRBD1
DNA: TGTGCCAGCAGCCCACCGGGCAGGGGGACTGAAGCTTTCTTT
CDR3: CASSPPGRGTEAFF

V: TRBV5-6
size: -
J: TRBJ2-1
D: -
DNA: TGTGCCAGCAGCCCCGCTGGCGGGCATGAGCAGTTCTTC
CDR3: CASSPAGGHEQFF

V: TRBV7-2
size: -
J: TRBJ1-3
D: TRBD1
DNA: TGTGCCAGCAGCTTCCGACAGGGAGGGAGAAACACCATATATTTT
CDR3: CASSFRQGGRNTIYF

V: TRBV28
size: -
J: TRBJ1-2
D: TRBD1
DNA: TGTGCCAGCAATCCCCCCGAGGGACAGGGGGCGCGAGGCTACACCTTC
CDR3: CASNPPEGQGARGYTF

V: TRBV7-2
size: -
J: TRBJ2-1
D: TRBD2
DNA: TGTGCCAGCAGCTTAAGAGCGGGGTTCTACAATGAGCAGTTCTTC
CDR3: CASSLRAGFYNEQFF

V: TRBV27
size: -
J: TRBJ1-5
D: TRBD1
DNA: TGTGCCAGCAGTTCCGTGGGGGGACAGGGTGGGAGCAATCAGCCCCAGCATTTT
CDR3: CASSSVGGQGGSNQPQHF

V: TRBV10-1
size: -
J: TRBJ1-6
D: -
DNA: TGCGCCAGCAGTGAGCTCCGGGGCCTCAATTCACCCCTCCACTTT
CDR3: CASSELRGLNSPLHF

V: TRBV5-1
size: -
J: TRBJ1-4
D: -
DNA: TGCGCCAGCAGCCCGGACAGTACTAATGAAAAACTGTTTTTT
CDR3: CASSPDSTNEKLFF

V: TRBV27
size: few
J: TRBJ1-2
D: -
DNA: TGTGCCAGCAGTTTAAATCCATGGCGGTCTGGCTACACCTTC
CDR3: CASSLNPWRSGYTF

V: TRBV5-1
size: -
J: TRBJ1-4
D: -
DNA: TGCGCCAGTCGAAAGGACAGCGAAAGGCGGGCGGCTAATGAAAAACTGTTTTTT
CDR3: CASRKDSERRAANEKLFF

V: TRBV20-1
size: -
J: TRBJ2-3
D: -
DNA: TGCAGTGCTAGATCATCGAATACGCAGTATTTT
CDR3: CSARSSNTQYF

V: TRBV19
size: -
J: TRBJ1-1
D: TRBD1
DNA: TGTGCCAGTAGTATAGATAGGGGGCGAATAAACACTGAAGCTTTCTTT
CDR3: CASSIDRGRINTEAFF

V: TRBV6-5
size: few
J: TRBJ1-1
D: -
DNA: TGTGCCAGCAGGGGGCGAATGAACACTGAAGCTTTCTTT
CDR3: CASRGRMNTEAFF

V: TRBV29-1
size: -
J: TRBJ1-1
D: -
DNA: TGCAGCGTTCGAACGGATAGGGATCAAACTGAAGCTTTCTTT
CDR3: CSVRTDRDQTEAFF

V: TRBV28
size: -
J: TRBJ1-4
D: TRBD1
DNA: TGTGCCAGCAGACGACAGGGGGCAGAGGAAAAACTGTTTTTT
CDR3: CASRRQGAEEKLFF

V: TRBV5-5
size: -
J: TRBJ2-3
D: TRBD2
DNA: TGTGCCAGCAGCCTCGGACTAGCGGGGCACACAGATACGCAGTATTTT
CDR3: CASSLGLAGHTDTQYF

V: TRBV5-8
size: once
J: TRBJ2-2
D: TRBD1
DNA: TGTGCCAGCAAAACAGGGGCTGACACCGGGGAGCTGTTTTTT
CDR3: CASKTGADTGELFF

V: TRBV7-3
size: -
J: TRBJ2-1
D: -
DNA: TGTGCCAGCAGCTTGGACGGGGGCTCCTACAATGAGCAGTTCTTC
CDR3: CASSLDGGSYNEQFF

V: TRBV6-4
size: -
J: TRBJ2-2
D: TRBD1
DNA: TGTGCCAGCAGTAAACAGGGGCCCCCTTACACCGGGGAGCTGTTTTTT
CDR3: CASSKQGPPYTGELFF

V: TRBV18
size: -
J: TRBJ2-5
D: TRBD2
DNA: TGTGCCAGCTCACCTCTACCGACTAGCTCGGAGACCCAGTACTTC
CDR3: CASSPLPTSSETQYF

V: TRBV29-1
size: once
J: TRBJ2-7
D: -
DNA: TGCAGCGTTGGAGGTAAGGAGGCTGACTACGAGCAGTACTTC
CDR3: CSVGGKEADYEQYF

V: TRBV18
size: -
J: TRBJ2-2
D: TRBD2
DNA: TGTGCCAGCTCACCAACTAGCGGCGCGAACACCGGGGAGCTGTTTTTT
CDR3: CASSPTSGANTGELFF

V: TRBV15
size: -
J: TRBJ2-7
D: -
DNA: TGTGCCACCAGCAGTCCGGCGGAGCTCAACTACGAGCAGTACTTC
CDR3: CATSSPAELNYEQYF

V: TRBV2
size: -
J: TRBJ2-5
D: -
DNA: TGTGCCAGCAGTGAGAGAACCCCGGGGCAAGAGACCCAGTACTTC
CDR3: CASSERTPGQETQYF

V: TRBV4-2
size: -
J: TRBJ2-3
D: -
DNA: TGTGCCAGCAGCCAAGAAGAGAACACAGATACGCAGTATTTT
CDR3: CASSQEENTDTQYF

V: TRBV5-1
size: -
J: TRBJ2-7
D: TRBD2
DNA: TGCGCCAGCAGCCGCGGGACTAGGGACTACGAGCAGTACTTC
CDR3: CASSRGTRDYEQYF

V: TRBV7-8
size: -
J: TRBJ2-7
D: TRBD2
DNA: TGTGCCAGCAGCTCGGGGACTAGCGGGAGGGATGAGCAGTACTTC
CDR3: CASSSGTSGRDEQYF

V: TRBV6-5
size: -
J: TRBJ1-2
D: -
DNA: TGTGCCAGCAGTTACAGAAGGGGCGACTATGGCTACACCTTC
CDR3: CASSYRRGDYGYTF

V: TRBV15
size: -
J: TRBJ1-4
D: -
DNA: TGTGCCACCAGCAGAGATTGGGGGAGAGAAAAACTGTTTTTT
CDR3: CATSRDWGREKLFF

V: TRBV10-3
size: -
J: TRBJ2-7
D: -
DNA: TGTGCCATCAGTGAGGGACTTACCTACGAGCAGTACTTC
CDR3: CAISEGLTYEQYF

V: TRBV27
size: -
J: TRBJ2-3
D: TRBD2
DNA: TGTGCCAGCAGTTTCGGGACTAGCGGAAGCACAGATACGCAGTATTTT
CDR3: CASSFGTSGSTDTQYF

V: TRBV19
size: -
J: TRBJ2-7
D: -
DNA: TGTGCCAGTAGTAGTGACTTCGCCTACGAGCAGTACTTC
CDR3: CASSSDFAYEQYF

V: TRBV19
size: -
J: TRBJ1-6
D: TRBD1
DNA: TGTGCCAGTAGTATACTGCAGGGGGCGACGGGTTATTCACCCCTCCACTTT
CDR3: CASSILQGATGYSPLHF

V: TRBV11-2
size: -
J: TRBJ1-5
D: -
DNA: TGTGCCAGCAGCTTAGATCTCACCACAGGACAGCCCCAGCATTTT
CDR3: CASSLDLTTGQPQHF

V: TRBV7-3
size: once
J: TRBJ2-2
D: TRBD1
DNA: TGTGCCAGCAGCCGTCTGGGGGGACAGGGGTCGAACACCGGGGAGCTGTTTTTT
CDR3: CASSRLGGQGSNTGELFF